The 15 T cell receptor beta chains presented below share a single source sample, sequenced in a study of T cells expressing NK-cell markers. Reprocessing the 5' RACE reads, TCRdb reports a single entry for every CDR3 protein and omits DNA. The specimen's table records about 550,000 distinct CDR3 sequences. Sequenced material: blood T cells: a sorted CD56 or NKG2C T cell subset, CD4+ or CD8+ T cells, or bulk PBMC T cells (not recorded which). These receptors originate from a man aged 18-30 years in good health.

The V call is TRBV11-3, the J call TRBJ2-3; TCRdb's D gene call, TRBD1, goes unchecked for lack of DNA. Per germline, CDR1 SGHNT and CDR2 YENEEA. CDR3 length: 15 amino acids. CDR3: CASSQKIRETDTQYF.

This chain connects TRBV7-6 to TRBJ2-1. CDR3 length: 14 residues. Per germline, CDR1 SGHVS and CDR2 FNYEAQ. CDR3 sequence reads: CASSDWELTNEQFF.

The chain recombines TRBV15 with TRBJ2-5; absent DNA, TCRdb's TRBD1 call cannot be checked. The germline V gene encodes CDR1 LNHNV and CDR2 YYDKDF (reference sequence). This CDR3 has 15 amino acids. CDR3 amino acids: CATSRGTGSFVAQYF.

The genes are TRBV20-1 and TRBJ1-1; the TCRdb call, TRBD1, lacks DNA for checking. Germline V gene data show CDR1 as DFQATT and CDR2 as SNEGSKA (reference sequence). The CDR3 length is 13 residues. The CDR3 region is CSAKVGVNTEAFF.

The chain couples TRBV19 to TRBJ2-1; TCRdb indicates TRBD1, and absent DNA this call remains unverified. The germline V gene has CDR1 LNHDA and CDR2 SQIVND (reference sequence). CDR3 length equals 14 residues. CDR3 region: CASSSRQEDTVQFF.

V and J are TRBV20-1 and TRBJ2-1; the D gene TCRdb calls, TRBD2, cannot be checked with no DNA. Germline V CDR1 and CDR2: DFQATT, SNEGSKA (reference sequence). The length of the CDR3 is 15 residues. The CDR3 sequence: CSATQKGGSGNEQFF.

V and J are TRBV28 and TRBJ2-5; TCRdb selects TRBD2, and the lack of DNA leaves this call unchecked. This CDR3 is built from 12 residues. From germline, CDR1 is MDHEN and CDR2 SYDVKM. The CDR3 loop is CASSPIVGSQYF.

V is TRBV3-1 and J is TRBJ2-3; TCRdb's D call, TRBD2, is unchecked because there is no DNA. The V gene's germline CDR1 is LGHDT and CDR2 YNNKEL (reference sequence). The CDR3 covers 15 residues. The chain's CDR3 is CASSQEAGDVRAQYF.

The V call is TRBV19, the J call TRBJ2-7; the TCRdb D gene call, TRBD2, has no DNA to confirm it. The germline V gene has CDR1 LNHDA and CDR2 SQIVND (reference sequence). This CDR3 is built from 14 residues. This CDR3 reads CASSINGGGYEQYF.

The rearrangement uses TRBV10-3 and TRBJ2-4; lacking DNA, the TRBD1 call made by TCRdb goes unchecked. Germline CDR1 reads ENHRY; CDR2 reads SYGVKD. The CDR3 has 16 residues. This chain's CDR3 is CAISEREGLAKNIQYF.

The chain is built from TRBV12-3 or TRBV12-4 and TRBJ2-1. This CDR3 is built from 16 residues. CDR3 amino acids: CASSFLFGSSYNEQFF.

The chain couples TRBV7-2 to TRBJ2-3; TCRdb proposes TRBD1, but this gene call is untestable without DNA. The CDR3 sequence is 15 residues long. CDR1 and CDR2 from the germline V gene are SGHTA and FQGNSA. The CDR3 is CASSPWAAPTDTQYF.

The CDR3 sequence is CASSPNRGRSGELFF. V usage is TRBV7-8 and J usage is TRBJ2-2; no DNA is available, so the TRBD1 call from TCRdb remains unchecked. In germline, CDR1 is SGHVS, CDR2 FQNEAQ. The CDR3 sequence is 15 residues long.

This chain links TRBV12-3 or TRBV12-4 with TRBJ2-5; as DNA is missing, the TRBD1 call by TCRdb cannot be tested. This CDR3 region has 16 residues. The CDR3 spells CASSDSDSENQETQYF.

This sequence joins TRBV6-1 and TRBJ2-1; with no DNA, the TCRdb D assignment of TRBD2 cannot be verified. This CDR3 is 16 amino acids long. CDR1 and CDR2 (germline): MNHNS, SASEGT. CDR3 region: CASSTRGTNSYNEQFF.